This TCR beta chain was identified during a study of Graves' ophthalmopathy and Graves' hyperthyroidism. General study results and limits: The blood repertoire also included most expanded thyroid clonotypes above 0.001 frequency. Ophthalmopathy progression cases were predicted by the model with 70.59% sensitivity and roughly 72% specificity.

Certain patients were not enrolled. These were patients with other autoimmune diseases, uncontrolled infections, pregnancy or lactation. Orbital computed tomography and thyroid ultrasound, along with TRAb, serum thyroxine and clinical symptoms, underpinned diagnosis. This CDR3 spans 15 amino acids. Germline-derived CDR1 and CDR2 are SGHKS and YYEKEE (reference sequence). Trimming pared 2 bases from V and 1 base from J, leaving 12 bases between. TCR beta CDR3 regions were amplified from RNA transcripts. First-round RT-PCR used HTBI primers; second-round multiplex PCR followed. TCRdb processed the multiplex PCR reads anew with MiXCR; each CDR3 protein has one entry. The data show hundreds of thousands of distinct CDR3 sequences, around a fifth seen once. Many counts were recorded for this clonotype. Its specificity is not known.

Sequenced sample: peripheral blood. The gene calls are TRBV5-5 and TRBJ1-1, with a possible D match to TRBD1 (5 bases). The sequence was collected from a young woman with stable Graves' hyperthyroidism. In nucleotides, the CDR3 is TGTGCCAGCAGCTTTAGTCCAGGGACGAACACTGAAGCTTTCTTT. Translating gives CASSFSPGTNTEAFF.